This T cell receptor (beta chain) emerged from a study of CD8+ T cells in alopecia areata. Broader study findings: Scalp clonality and expanded CD8+ clones among the top 100 fell significantly with tofacitinib.

Treatment reported: oral pan-JAK inhibitor, 5-10 mg twice daily. Points on this clone: The antigen is undetermined.

Germline CDR1 and CDR2: MNHEY and SMNVEV (reference sequence). The CDR3 is 13 amino acids. Trimming left V 1 base short and J 13 bases short, with 11 bases between. RNA was isolated and reverse transcribed to cDNA, the sequencing template. TCRdb's table, derived via immunoSEQ multiplex PCR, lists solely in-frame clones and lacks some. Of 110,000 to 150,000 clones listed, roughly 86% were seen once; the top ten hold about 12%. The rearrangement links TRBV27 to TRBJ1-6, with D hard to call. This receptor was identified in a human donor with alopecia areata. Material: CD8+ T cells sorted from blood, obtained at week 4, from a patient treated with tofacitinib. CDR3 coding DNA: TGTGCCAGCAGTTTATTCCGGCCTCCGCCCCTCCACTTT. Amino acid sequence: CASSLFRPPPLHF.